This TCR beta chain was sequenced in a study of regulatory T cells in long-lasting Graves disease. Trimming stripped 1 base from V and 4 bases from J, with 11 bases between. Germline V gene data show CDR1 as SGHKS and CDR2 as YYEKEE (reference sequence). The CDR3 has 14 amino acids. Time point described: newly diagnosed GD, antithyroid drugs for less than 3 months. The TCR library was made from RNA that had been extracted from PBMCs in TRIzol. Overall study results and limits: Favoring TRBV28, TRBJ1-2 and TRBJ2-5 was a feature seen in persistent disease. Persistent-disease Graves' patients showed less TCR diversity than new cases. Public clonotype sharing was higher in persistent than newly diagnosed patients.

This clonotype was counted many times. Its target is not known. The authors built TCR beta libraries using iRepertoire HTBI primers and Arm-PCR of CDR3 regions. TCRdb analysed the multiplex PCR reads with MiXCR anew, one entry per CDR3 protein. Found here are under 300,000 distinct CDR3 sequences, around a sixth of them singletons; the top ten hold 14%. This sample also appeared in a second study, on T cells in Graves' hyperthyroidism and ophthalmopathy. That publication notes: Carried out on the TCR CDR3, a first-round RT-PCR used the HTBI primer set.

V usage is TRBV5-5 and J usage is TRBJ2-5; a possible D gene is TRBD2 (6 bases). The sample consisted of peripheral blood mononuclear cells (PBMCs), taken at new diagnosis, from a patient treated with antithyroid drugs. The source of this sequence is a woman younger than 45 with Graves disease. The CDR3 bases are TGTGCCAGCAGCTTGATTGCGGGGCTAGAGACCCAGTACTTC. It yields the protein CASSLIAGLETQYF.